A selection of T cell receptor beta chains follows, all from one sample in a study of cytomegalovirus exposure and HLA in healthy donors. TCRdb's table, derived via immunoSEQ multiplex PCR, lists solely in-frame clones and lacks some. The data show roughly 150,000 clones, over 90% seen once. What was sequenced was PBMCs. The source is a man younger than 30 in good health and CMV-seropositive. Both conserved end residues are part of each CDR3. A D gene is named only where the DNA matches it firmly.

J,V,D,CDR3,DNA
TRBJ2-6,TRBV7-9,-,CASSRLRQIVSGANVLTF,TGTGCCAGCAGCCGCCTTCGCCAGATTGTCTCTGGGGCCAACGTCCTGACTTTC
TRBJ2-2,TRBV15,TRBD1,CATSGPGTENTGELFF,TGTGCCACCAGCGGTCCCGGGACAGAGAACACCGGGGAGCTGTTTTTT
TRBJ1-6,TRBV7-9,TRBD1,CASRIGTGFSPLHF,TGTGCCAGCAGGATAGGGACAGGCTTTTCACCCCTCCACTTT
TRBJ2-7,TRBV11-2,TRBD1,CASSFKAGGSYEQYF,TGTGCCAGCAGCTTTAAAGCAGGGGGTTCCTACGAGCAGTACTTC
TRBJ2-7,TRBV11-3,TRBD1,CASSHRDRDVYEQYF,TGTGCCAGCAGCCACCGGGACAGGGATGTTTACGAGCAGTACTTC
TRBJ2-7,TRBV19,TRBD1,CASSAGTAVYEQYF,TGTGCCAGTAGCGCCGGGACAGCAGTCTACGAGCAGTACTTC
TRBJ2-1,TRBV19,-,CASSRGFVYNEQFF,TGTGCCAGTTCACGGGGGTTCGTGTACAATGAGCAGTTCTTC
TRBJ2-3,TRBV15,TRBD2,CATSSREGLDTQYF,TGTGCCACCAGCTCACGGGAGGGCCTTGATACGCAGTATTTT
TRBJ1-5,TRBV18,-,CASSPTGSDQPQHF,TGTGCCAGCTCACCAACCGGGTCCGATCAGCCCCAGCATTTT
TRBJ2-1,TRBV4-1,-,CASSQYREDEQFF,TGCGCCAGCAGCCAATACAGGGAAGATGAGCAGTTCTTC
TRBJ2-7,TRBV19,-,CASSIAAVSYEQYF,TGTGCCAGTAGTATTGCGGCGGTCTCCTACGAGCAGTACTTC
TRBJ2-4,TRBV13,-,CASSTRGPIKNIQYF,TGTGCCAGCTCAACGCGGGGGCCAATAAAAAACATTCAGTACTTC
TRBJ1-1,TRBV15,-,CATSRDQWRAEAFF,TGTGCCACCAGCAGAGATCAATGGAGGGCTGAAGCTTTCTTT